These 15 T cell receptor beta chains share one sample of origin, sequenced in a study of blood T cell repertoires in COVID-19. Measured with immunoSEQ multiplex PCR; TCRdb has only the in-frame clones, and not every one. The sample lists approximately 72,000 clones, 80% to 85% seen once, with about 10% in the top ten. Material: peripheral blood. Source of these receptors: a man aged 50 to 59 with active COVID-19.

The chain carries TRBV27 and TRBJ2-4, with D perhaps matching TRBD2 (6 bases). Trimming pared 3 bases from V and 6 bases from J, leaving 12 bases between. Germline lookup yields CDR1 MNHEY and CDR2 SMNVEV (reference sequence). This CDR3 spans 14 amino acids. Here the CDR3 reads CASSFQRTTNIQYF. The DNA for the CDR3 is TGTGCCAGCAGTTTCCAGCGGACTACAAACATTCAGTACTTC.

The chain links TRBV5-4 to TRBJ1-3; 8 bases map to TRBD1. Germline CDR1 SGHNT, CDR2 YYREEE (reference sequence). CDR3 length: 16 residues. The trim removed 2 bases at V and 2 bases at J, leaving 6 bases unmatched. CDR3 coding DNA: TGTGCCAGCAGCTTTCGAGGGACAGGACCTGGAAACACCATATATTTT. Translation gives CASSFRGTGPGNTIYF. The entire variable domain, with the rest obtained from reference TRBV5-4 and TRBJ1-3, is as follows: ETGVTQSPTHLIKTRGQQVTLRCSSQSGHNTVSWYQQALGQGPQFIFQYYREEENGRGNFPPRFSGLQFPNYSSELNVNALELDDSALYLCASSFRGTGPGNTIYFGEGSWLTVV.

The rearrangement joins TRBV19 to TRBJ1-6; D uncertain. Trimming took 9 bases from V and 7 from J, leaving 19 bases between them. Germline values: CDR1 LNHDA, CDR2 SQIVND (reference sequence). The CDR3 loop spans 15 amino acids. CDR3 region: CASAALDGGNSPLHF. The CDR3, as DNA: TGTGCCAGCGCAGCCCTGGACGGAGGGAATTCACCCCTCCACTTT.

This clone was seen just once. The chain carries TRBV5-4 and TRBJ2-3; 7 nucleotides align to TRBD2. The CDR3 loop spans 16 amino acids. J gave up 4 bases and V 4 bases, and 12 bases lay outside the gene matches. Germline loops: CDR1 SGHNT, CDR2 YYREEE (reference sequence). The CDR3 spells CASSAMVAGLADTQYF. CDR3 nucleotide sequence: TGTGCCAGCAGCGCCATGGTAGCGGGTTTGGCAGATACGCAGTATTTT.

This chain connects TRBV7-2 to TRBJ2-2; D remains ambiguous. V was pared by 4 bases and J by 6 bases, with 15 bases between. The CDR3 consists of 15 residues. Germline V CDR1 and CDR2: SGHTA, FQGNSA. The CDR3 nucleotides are TGTGCCAGCAGCTCGCGACCCCAGGCAGCCGGGGAGCTGTTTTTT. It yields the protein CASSSRPQAAGELFF.

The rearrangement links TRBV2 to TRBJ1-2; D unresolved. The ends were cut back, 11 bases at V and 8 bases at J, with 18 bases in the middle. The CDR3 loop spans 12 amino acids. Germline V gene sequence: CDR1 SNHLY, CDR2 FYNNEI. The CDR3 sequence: CAASPPTRGYTF. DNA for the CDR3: TGTGCCGCCTCCCCTCCGACTCGGGGCTACACCTTC.

The CDR3 loop reads CASSSDRPTGELFF. In nucleotides, the CDR3 is TGCGCCAGCAGCTCGGACAGGCCTACCGGGGAGCTGTTTTTT. The chain employs TRBV5-1 and TRBJ2-2, with 7 nucleotides matching TRBD1. V lost 3 bases, J lost 5 bases, and 4 bases stayed unmatched. Germline CDR1 is SGHRS and CDR2 is YFSETQ. This CDR3 region has 14 residues.

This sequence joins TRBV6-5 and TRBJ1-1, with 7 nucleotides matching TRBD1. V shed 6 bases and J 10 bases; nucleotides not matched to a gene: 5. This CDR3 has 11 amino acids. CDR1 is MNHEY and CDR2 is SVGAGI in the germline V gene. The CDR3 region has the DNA TGTGCCAGCAGGTCTGGGACAGCAGCTTTCTTT. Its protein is CASRSGTAAFF.

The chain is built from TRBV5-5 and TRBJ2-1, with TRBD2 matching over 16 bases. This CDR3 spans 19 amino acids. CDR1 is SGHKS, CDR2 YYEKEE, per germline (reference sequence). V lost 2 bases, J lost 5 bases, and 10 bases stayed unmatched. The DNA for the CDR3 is TGTGCCAGCAGCTTCCTGGGGACTAGCGGGGGGGCCATCCACAATGAGCAGTTCTTC. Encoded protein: CASSFLGTSGGAIHNEQFF.

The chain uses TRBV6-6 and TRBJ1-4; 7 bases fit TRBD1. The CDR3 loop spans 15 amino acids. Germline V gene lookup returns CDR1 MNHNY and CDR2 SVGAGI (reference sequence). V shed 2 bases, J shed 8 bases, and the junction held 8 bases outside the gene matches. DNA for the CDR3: TGTGCCAGCAGTTACCAGCAGGGGGTAGGGGAAAAACTGTTTTTT. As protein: CASSYQQGVGEKLFF.

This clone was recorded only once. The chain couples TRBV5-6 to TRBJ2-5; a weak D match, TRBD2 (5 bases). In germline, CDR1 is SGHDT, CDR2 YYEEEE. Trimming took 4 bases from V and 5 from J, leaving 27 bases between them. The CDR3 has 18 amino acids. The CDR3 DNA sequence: TGTGCCAGCAGCGACACTCTCGACCCCTCCGGCAGAGGGGAGACCCAGTACTTC. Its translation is CASSDTLDPSGRGETQYF.

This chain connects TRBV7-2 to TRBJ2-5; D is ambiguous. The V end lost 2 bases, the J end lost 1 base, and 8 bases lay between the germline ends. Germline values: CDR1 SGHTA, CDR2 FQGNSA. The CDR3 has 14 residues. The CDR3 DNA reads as TGTGCCAGCAGCTTATCCCCTACCCAAGAGACCCAGTACTTC. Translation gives CASSLSPTQETQYF. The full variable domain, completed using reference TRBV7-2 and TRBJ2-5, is GAGVSQSPSNKVTEKGKDVELRCDPISGHTALYWYRQSLGQGLEFLIYFQGNSAPDKSGLPSDRFSAERTGGSVSTLTIQRTQQEDSAVYLCASSLSPTQETQYFGPGTRLLVL.

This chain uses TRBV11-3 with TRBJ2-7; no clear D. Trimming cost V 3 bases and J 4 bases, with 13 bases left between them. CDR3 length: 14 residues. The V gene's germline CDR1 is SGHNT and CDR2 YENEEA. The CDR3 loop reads CASSFSGRQYEQYF. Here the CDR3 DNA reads TGTGCCAGCAGCTTCTCGGGTCGCCAATACGAGCAGTACTTC.

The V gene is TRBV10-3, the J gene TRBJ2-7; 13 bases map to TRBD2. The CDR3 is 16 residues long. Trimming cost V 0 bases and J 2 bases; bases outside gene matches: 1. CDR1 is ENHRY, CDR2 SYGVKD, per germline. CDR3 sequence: CAISESTSGRTYEQYF. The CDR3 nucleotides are TGTGCCATCAGTGAGTCGACTAGCGGGAGGACCTACGAGCAGTACTTC.

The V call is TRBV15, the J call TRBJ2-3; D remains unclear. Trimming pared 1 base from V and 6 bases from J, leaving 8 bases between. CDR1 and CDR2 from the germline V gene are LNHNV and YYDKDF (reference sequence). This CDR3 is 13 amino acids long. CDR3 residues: CATSRAGSDTQYF. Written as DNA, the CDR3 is TGTGCCACCAGCAGAGCCGGGTCCGATACGCAGTATTTT.